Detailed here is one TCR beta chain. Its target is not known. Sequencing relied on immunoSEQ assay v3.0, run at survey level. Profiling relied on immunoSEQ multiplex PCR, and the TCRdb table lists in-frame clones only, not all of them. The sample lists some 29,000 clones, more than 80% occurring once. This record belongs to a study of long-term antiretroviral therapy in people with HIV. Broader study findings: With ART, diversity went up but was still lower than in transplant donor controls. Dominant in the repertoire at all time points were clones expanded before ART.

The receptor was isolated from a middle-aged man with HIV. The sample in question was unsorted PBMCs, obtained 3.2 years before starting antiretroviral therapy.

The DNA for the CDR3 is TGTGCCAGCAGCCCTAGACAATTTAATTCACCCCTCCACTTT. Amino acid sequence: CASSPRQFNSPLHF. V is TRBV11-2 and J is TRBJ1-6; D not certain. Germline CDR1 is SGHAT and CDR2 is FQNNGV. The V gene lost 5 bases and the J gene lost 6 bases, with 11 bases spanning the gap. The CDR3 extends over 14 amino acids. The whole variable domain, filled in from reference TRBV11-2 and TRBJ1-6, reads EAGVAQSPRYKIIEKRQSVAFWCNPISGHATLYWYQQILGQGPKLLIQFQNNGVVDDSQLPKDRFSAERLKGVDSTLKIQPAKLEDSAVYLCASSPRQFNSPLHFGNGTRLTVT.